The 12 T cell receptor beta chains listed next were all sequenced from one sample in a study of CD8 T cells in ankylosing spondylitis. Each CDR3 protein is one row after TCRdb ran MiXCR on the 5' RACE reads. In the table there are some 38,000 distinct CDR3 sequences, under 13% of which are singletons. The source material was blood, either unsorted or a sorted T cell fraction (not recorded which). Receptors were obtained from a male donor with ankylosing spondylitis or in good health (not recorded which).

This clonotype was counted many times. In DNA, the CDR3 is TGTGCCAGCAGCAGGACTAGCGGGACGAGGGAGCAGTACTTC. It translates to CASSRTSGTREQYF. This chain links TRBV5-6 with TRBJ2-7, with 12 bases that match TRBD2. This CDR3 region has 14 residues. V was clipped by 4 bases and J by 7 bases; unmatched bases: 6. CDR1 SGHDT and CDR2 YYEEEE come from the germline V gene.

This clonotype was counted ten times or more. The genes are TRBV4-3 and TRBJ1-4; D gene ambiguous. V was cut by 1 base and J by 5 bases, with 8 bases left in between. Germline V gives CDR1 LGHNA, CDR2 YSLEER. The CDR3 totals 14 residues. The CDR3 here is CASSQVGRNEKLFF. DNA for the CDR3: TGCGCCAGCAGCCAAGTAGGACGGAATGAAAAACTGTTTTTT.

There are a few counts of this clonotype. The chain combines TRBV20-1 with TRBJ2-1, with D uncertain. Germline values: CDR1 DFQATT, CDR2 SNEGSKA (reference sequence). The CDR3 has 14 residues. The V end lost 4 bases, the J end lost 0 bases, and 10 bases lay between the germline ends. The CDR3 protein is CSANLEYSYNEQFF. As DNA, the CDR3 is TGCAGTGCTAATCTGGAATACTCCTACAATGAGCAGTTCTTC.

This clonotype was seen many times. The CDR3 DNA sequence: TGCGCCAGCAGCAAGGGACTGGCTAGGGAGCAGTACTTC. This translates into CASSKGLAREQYF. This rearrangement joins TRBV4-1 to TRBJ2-7; possibly TRBD2 for D (6 bases). Germline V CDR1 and CDR2: MGHRA, YSYEKL. CDR3 size: 13 residues. V was shortened by 5 bases and J by 7 bases, with 15 bases between the two germline ends.

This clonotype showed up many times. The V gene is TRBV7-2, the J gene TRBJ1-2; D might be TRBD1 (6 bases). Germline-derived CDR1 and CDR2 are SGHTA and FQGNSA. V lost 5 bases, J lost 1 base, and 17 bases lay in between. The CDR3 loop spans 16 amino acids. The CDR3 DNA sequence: TGTGCCAGCAGCCTCGGGACAACGGCTCTTAACTATGGCTACACCTTC. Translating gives CASSLGTTALNYGYTF.

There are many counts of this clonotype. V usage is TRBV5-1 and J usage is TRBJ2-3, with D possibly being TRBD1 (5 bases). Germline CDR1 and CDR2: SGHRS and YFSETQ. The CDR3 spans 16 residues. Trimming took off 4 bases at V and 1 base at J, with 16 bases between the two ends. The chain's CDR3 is CASSLTVPGRTDTQYF. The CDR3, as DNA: TGCGCCAGCAGCCTGACAGTTCCAGGGCGCACAGATACGCAGTATTTT.

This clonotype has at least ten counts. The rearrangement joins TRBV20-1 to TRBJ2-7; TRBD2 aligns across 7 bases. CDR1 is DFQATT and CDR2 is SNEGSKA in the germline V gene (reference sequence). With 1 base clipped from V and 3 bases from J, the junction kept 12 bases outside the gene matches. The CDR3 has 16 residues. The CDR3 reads CSARVFGLAANYEQYF. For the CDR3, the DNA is TGCAGTGCTAGAGTCTTCGGGCTAGCGGCGAACTACGAGCAGTACTTC.

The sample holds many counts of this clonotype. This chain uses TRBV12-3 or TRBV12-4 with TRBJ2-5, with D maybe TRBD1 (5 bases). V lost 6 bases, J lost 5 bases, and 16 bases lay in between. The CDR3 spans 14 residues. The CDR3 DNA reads TGTGCCAGCAGCCCTTGGGGCAGTCTTGAGACCCAGTACTTC. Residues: CASSPWGSLETQYF.

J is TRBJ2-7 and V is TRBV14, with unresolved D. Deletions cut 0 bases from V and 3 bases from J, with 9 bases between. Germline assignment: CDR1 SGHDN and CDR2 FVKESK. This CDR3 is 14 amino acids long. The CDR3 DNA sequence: TGTGCCAGCAGCCAAGATATCAACTACTACGAGCAGTACTTC. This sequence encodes CASSQDINYYEQYF.

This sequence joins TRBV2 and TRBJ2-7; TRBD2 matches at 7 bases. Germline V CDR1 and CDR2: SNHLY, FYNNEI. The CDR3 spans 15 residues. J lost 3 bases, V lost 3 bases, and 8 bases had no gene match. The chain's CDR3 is CASSEEFSGFYEQYF. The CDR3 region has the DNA TGTGCCAGCAGTGAGGAGTTTAGCGGGTTCTACGAGCAGTACTTC.

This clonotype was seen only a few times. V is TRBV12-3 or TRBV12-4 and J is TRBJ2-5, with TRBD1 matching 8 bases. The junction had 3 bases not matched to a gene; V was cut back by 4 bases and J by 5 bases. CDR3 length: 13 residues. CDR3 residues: CASSSGGGETQYF. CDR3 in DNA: TGTGCCAGCAGTTCAGGGGGCGGTGAGACCCAGTACTTC.

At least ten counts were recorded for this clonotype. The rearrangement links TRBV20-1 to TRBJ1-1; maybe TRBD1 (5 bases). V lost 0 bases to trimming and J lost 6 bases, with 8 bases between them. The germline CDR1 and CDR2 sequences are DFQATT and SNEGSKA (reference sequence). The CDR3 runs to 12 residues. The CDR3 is CSAREGVAEAFF. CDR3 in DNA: TGCAGTGCTAGAGAGGGGGTCGCTGAAGCTTTCTTT.